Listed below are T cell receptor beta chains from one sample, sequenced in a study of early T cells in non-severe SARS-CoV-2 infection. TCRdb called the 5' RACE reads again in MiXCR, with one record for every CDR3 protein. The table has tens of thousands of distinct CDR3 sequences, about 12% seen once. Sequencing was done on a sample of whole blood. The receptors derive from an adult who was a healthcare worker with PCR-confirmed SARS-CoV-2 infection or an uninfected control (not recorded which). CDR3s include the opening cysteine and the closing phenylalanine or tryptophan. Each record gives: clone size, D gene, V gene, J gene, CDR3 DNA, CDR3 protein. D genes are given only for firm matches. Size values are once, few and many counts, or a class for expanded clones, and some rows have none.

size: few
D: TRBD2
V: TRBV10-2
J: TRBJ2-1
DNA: TGCGCCAGCAATCTAAGGCTAGCGGGGGGTAATGAGCAGTTCTTC
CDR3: CASNLRLAGGNEQFF

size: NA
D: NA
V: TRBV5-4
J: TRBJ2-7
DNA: TGTGCCAGCAGCTTGCCCCCCATGTCTGCTGACTACGAGCAGTACTTC
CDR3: CASSLPPMSADYEQYF

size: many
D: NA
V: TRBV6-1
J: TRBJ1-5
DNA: TGTGCCAGCAGTGATAGGGGGTCGGATCAGCCCCAGCATTTT
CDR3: CASSDRGSDQPQHF

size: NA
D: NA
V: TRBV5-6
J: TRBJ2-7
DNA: TGTGCCAGCAGGACTCGACAGCCGGGCAACGAGCAGTACTTC
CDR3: CASRTRQPGNEQYF

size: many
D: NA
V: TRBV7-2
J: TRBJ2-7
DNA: TGTGCCAGCAGCTTAGCGAGACCGAGGGAGCAGTACTTC
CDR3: CASSLARPREQYF

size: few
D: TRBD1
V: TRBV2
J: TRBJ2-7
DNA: TGTGCCAGCAGGAACCGGGACAGGGGGTACGAGCAGTACTTC
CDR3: CASRNRDRGYEQYF

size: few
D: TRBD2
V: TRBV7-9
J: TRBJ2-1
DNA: TGTGCCAGCAGCTTAGGCCTAGCGGATCCCTCCTCCTACAATGAGCAGTTCTTC
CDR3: CASSLGLADPSSYNEQFF

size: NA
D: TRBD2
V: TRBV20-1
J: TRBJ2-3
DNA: TGCAGTGCTAAAAAAGCGGGGGGTAGCACAGATACGCAGTATTTT
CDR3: CSAKKAGGSTDTQYF

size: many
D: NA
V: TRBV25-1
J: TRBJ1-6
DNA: TGTGCCAGCAGTGAGCTAGGGGGACTGGAGAATTCACCCCTCCACTTT
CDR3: CASSELGGLENSPLHF

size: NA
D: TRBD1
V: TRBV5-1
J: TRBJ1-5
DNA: TGCGCCAGCAGCATCGGACAGGGTGATCAGCCCCAGCATTTT
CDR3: CASSIGQGDQPQHF

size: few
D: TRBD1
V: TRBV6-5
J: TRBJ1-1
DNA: TGTGCCAGCAGTTATACGTCCAGGGGGTTCGACACTGAAGCTTTCTTT
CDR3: CASSYTSRGFDTEAFF

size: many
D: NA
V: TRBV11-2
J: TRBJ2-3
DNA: TGTGCCAGCACCTCCTGGGGGTACGGCACAGATACGCAGTATTTT
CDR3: CASTSWGYGTDTQYF

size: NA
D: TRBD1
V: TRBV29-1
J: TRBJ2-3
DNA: TGCAGCGGGGGCGGACAGGGGGCATCGGATACGCAGTATTTT
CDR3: CSGGGQGASDTQYF

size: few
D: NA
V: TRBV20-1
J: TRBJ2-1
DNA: TGCAGTGCTAGACCACCCCCGGCCTACAATGAGCAGTTCTTC
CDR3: CSARPPPAYNEQFF

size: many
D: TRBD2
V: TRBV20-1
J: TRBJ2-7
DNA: TGCAGTGCTTATGGGAGGGGACTTTTTTACGAGCAGTACTTC
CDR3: CSAYGRGLFYEQYF

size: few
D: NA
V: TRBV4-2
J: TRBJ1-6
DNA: TGTGCCAGCAGCCAAGTACTCCTTTATAATTCACCCCTCCACTTT
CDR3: CASSQVLLYNSPLHF

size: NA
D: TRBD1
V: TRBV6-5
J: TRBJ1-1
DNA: TGTGCCAGCAGTTACGACAGGGGGACTGAAGCTTTCTTT
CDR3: CASSYDRGTEAFF

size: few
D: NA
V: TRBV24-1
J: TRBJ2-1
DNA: TGTGCCACCAGGGAACAGGGTTCCGATGAGCAGTTCTTC
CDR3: CATREQGSDEQFF

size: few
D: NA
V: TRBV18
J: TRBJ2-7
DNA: TGTGCCAGCTCACCACCGTCGAGTGGCGAGCAGTACTTC
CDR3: CASSPPSSGEQYF

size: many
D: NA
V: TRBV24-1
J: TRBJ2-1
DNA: TGTGCCACCAGTGATCGGCGCGGGGGCCCTAACAATGAGCAGTTCTTC
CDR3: CATSDRRGGPNNEQFF

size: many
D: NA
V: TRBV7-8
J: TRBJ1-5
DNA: TGTGCCAGCGGCCAGGGTCGAGATCAGCCCCAGCATTTT
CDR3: CASGQGRDQPQHF

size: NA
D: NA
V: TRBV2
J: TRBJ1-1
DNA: TGTGCCAGCAGTGAAGCGCGCTACAGGCCAAACACTGAAGCTTTCTTT
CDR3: CASSEARYRPNTEAFF

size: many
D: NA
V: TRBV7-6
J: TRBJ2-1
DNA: TGTGCCAGCAGCTTAGGTTGGAATGAGCAGTTCTTC
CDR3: CASSLGWNEQFF

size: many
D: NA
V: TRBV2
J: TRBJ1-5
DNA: TGTGCCAGCAAATTGGTATATAGCAATCAGCCCCAGCATTTT
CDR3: CASKLVYSNQPQHF

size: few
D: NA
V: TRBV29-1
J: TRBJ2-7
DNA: TGCAGCGTTGTCCCAGGCCGGGCGCGGGAGCAGTACTTC
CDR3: CSVVPGRAREQYF

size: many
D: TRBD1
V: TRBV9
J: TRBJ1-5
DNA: TGTGCCAGCAGCCCTAGGGACAGGGGCGGACAGCCCCAGCATTTT
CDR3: CASSPRDRGGQPQHF

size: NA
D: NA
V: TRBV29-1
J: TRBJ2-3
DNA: TGCAGCGTTGAAGAACGTGGGGACCGAGTCACAGATACGCAGTATTTT
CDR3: CSVEERGDRVTDTQYF

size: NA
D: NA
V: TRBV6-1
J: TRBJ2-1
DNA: TGTGCCAGCAGTGGAGCGGGCGGGGCTTCCTACAATGAGCAGTTCTTC
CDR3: CASSGAGGASYNEQFF

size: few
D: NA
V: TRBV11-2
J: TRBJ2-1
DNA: TGTGCCAGCAGCGTCGGACGATACCTTAATGAGCAGTTCTTC
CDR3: CASSVGRYLNEQFF